One T cell receptor (beta chain) is described in this entry. Antigen unknown. These data originate in a study of T cells expressing NK-cell markers. Findings and caveats of the study: The leading position in the CD3+CD56-NKG2C+ fraction of a handful of donors also went to these clonotypes.

Reprocessing the 5' RACE reads, TCRdb reports a single entry for every CDR3 protein and omits DNA. The sample has 300,000 to 500,000 distinct CDR3 sequences; the top ten hold roughly 10%. The germline gives CDR1 SEHNR, CDR2 FQNEAQ (reference sequence). The CDR3 sequence is 13 residues long. The specimen was blood T cells: a sorted CD56 or NKG2C T cell subset, CD4+ or CD8+ T cells, or bulk PBMC T cells (not recorded which). The chain joins TRBV7-9 to TRBJ2-3. This TCR was sampled from a woman between 50 and 59 years old in good health. CDR3 protein: CASSYSGTDTQYF.